This is a list of T cell receptor beta chains from one sample in a study of shared clonotypes between healthy human individuals. TCRdb keeps only in-frame clones here, not all; method: immunoSEQ multiplex PCR. The sample contains over a million clones, 98% of which appear only once. Sequencing used naive CD4+ T cells sorted from blood. The source of these receptors is a man in his thirties or forties in good health. Both conserved end residues are part of each CDR3. The D gene is left open where the match is weak. Part of the rows lack a size; the others show once, few, many or a class for expanded clones.

j_gene	v_gene	abundance	d_gene	CDR3nt	CDR3aa
TRBJ1-5	TRBV28	-	-	TGTGCCACCCTAACAGGGAGGGTGAATCAGCCCCAGCATTTT	CATLTGRVNQPQHF
TRBJ2-7	TRBV6-1	-	-	TGTGCCAGCAGCCTATCGGGAGCATCCTACGAGCAGTACTTC	CASSLSGASYEQYF
TRBJ2-2	TRBV18	-	-	TGTGCCAGCTCACCAATAGGATCGAACACCGGGGAGCTGTTTTTT	CASSPIGSNTGELFF
TRBJ1-2	TRBV5-4	-	-	TGTGCCAGCAGCTTGGGAGGTGCGGTAAATTTGTGGGGCTACACCTTC	CASSLGGAVNLWGYTF
TRBJ2-2	TRBV6-1	-	-	TGTGCCAGCAATCACGTTAGTGGCCACACCGGGGAGCTGTTTTTT	CASNHVSGHTGELFF
TRBJ2-7	TRBV30	-	TRBD2	TGTGCCTGGAGTAGCGGGAGCTCCTACGAGCAGTACTTC	CAWSSGSSYEQYF
TRBJ2-7	TRBV2	few	-	TGTGCCAGCGCCATAGATGTAGCAGGCGAGCAGTACTTC	CASAIDVAGEQYF
TRBJ2-1	TRBV5-1	-	-	TGCGCCAGCAGCCTGACGGGACTTGAAGGCGATGAGCAGTTCTTC	CASSLTGLEGDEQFF
TRBJ2-3	TRBV10-3	-	-	TGTGCCATCAGGACCACAGATACGCAGTATTTT	CAIRTTDTQYF
TRBJ1-1	TRBV5-1	-	-	TGCGCCAGCAGCAACGGACCCAGCACTGAAGCTTTCTTT	CASSNGPSTEAFF
TRBJ1-5	TRBV6-6	-	-	TGTGCCAGCAACACGGGGGGAAGTACCCAGCATTTT	CASNTGGSTQHF
TRBJ2-2	TRBV2	-	TRBD1	TGTGCCAGCCACAGGGGTTCGGACACCGGGGAGCTGTTTTTT	CASHRGSDTGELFF
TRBJ1-1	TRBV9	-	-	TGTGCCAGCAGCCAAAGTTTGGGTGAAGCTTTCTTT	CASSQSLGEAFF
TRBJ2-3	TRBV27	-	TRBD2	TGTGCCAGCAGTCCCCCCCGACTAGCGGGAGTCTTTCTTGGATTGGATACGCAGTATTTT	CASSPPRLAGVFLGLDTQYF